This T cell receptor (beta chain) was identified in a study of T cells in Graves' hyperthyroidism and ophthalmopathy. CDR1 ENHRY and CDR2 SYGVKD come from the germline V gene. The V and J ends lost 6 bases and 7 bases respectively, with 19 bases between them. The CDR3 is 15 residues long. TCR beta CDR3 region amplification was performed from RNA transcripts. First-round RT-PCR of the TCR CDR3 relied on the HTBI primer set. TCRdb reprocessed the multiplex PCR reads via MiXCR and lists one record per CDR3 protein. The sample has fewer than 450,000 distinct CDR3 sequences, 17% seen once. The TCR sequence derives from a woman aged 25-40 years with Graves' hyperthyroidism that later progressed to Graves' ophthalmopathy. The specimen sequenced was blood. The rearrangement uses TRBV10-3 and TRBJ2-1; D tentatively fits TRBD1 or TRBD2 (5 bases each). The DNA for the CDR3 is TGTGCCATCAGATCGGAGTGGGACGGTCGGAATGAGCAGTTCTTC. Translation: CAIRSEWDGRNEQFF.